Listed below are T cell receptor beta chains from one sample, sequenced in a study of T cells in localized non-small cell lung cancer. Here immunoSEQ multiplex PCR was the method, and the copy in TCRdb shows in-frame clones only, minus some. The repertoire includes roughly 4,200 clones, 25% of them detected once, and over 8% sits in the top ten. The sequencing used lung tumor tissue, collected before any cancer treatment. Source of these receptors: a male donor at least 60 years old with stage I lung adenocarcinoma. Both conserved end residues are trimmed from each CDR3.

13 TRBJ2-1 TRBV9 ASSAGQGSYNEQF
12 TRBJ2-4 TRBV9 ASSEDSSKNIQY
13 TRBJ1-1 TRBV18 ASSPRATGGDEAF
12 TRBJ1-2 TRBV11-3 ASSLGDHGYGYT
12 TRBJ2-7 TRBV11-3 ASSLDPGVGEQY
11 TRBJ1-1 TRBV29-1 SVEGGQNTEAF
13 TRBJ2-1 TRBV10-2 ASSEKTLWGDEQF
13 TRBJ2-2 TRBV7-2 ASSSGQASTGELF
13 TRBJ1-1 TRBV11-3 ASSSNLGMDTEAF
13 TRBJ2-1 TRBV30 AWSRGSGLYNEQF
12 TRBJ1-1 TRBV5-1 ASSIGPLGTEAF
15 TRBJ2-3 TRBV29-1 SAHPSGGYTSTDTQY
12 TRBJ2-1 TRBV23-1 ASSQLTSLDEQF
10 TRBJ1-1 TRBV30 AWSVTDLQNV
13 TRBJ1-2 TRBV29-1 SANEGGLSPYGYT
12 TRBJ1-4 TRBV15 ATSRSGGSEKLF
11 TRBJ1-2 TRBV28 ASSLVQGSRYT
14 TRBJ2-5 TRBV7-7 ASSLNAGQGSRTQY
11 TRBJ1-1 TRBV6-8 ASSLQGLSEAF
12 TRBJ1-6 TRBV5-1 ASSLQFNNSPLH
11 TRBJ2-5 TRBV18 ASSPGLAETQY
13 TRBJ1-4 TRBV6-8 ASTNGGQGRVELF
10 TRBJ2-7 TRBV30 AWSVGLYEQY
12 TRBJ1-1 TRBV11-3 ASSLWGGGTEAF